These 12 T cell receptor beta chains share one sample of origin, sequenced in a study of shared clonotypes between healthy human individuals. Sequencing was performed with immunoSEQ multiplex PCR; in TCRdb, only in-frame clones are kept and a portion is missing. The sample includes approximately 1.1 million clones, around three quarters of them seen just once. The sample taken for sequencing was memory CD4+ T cells from PBMCs. The sample's subset: CD45RA-negative fraction. Receptors originate from a man between 18 and 35 years old in good health. Some clones in this sample may be carry-over from other donors' samples.

This clone was observed a single time. J is TRBJ1-2 and V is TRBV27; 9 bases agree with TRBD1. The CDR3 length is 14 residues. V was clipped by 6 bases and J by 4 bases; unmatched bases: 6. The V gene's germline CDR1 is MNHEY and CDR2 SMNVEV (reference sequence). CDR3 protein: CASRRTGVIYGYTF. CDR3 in DNA: TGTGCCAGCAGGAGGACAGGGGTCATCTATGGCTACACCTTC.

The gene calls are TRBV2 and TRBJ1-2; D is ambiguous. Germline V lookup: CDR1 SNHLY, CDR2 FYNNEI. The CDR3 totals 13 residues. Trimming pared 6 bases from V and 0 bases from J, leaving 8 bases between. The CDR3 DNA is TGTGCCAGCAGGGCAGGCCCTAACTATGGCTACACCTTC. Translating gives CASRAGPNYGYTF. Full variable domain (outside the CDR3, taken from reference TRBV2 and TRBJ1-2): EPEVTQTPSHQVTQMGQEVILRCVPISNHLYFYWYRQILGQKVEFLVSFYNNEISEKSEIFDDQFSVERPDGSNFTLKIRSTKLEDSAMYFCASRAGPNYGYTFGSGTRLTVV.

This chain uses TRBV9 with TRBJ2-2; a weak D match, TRBD1 (5 bases). The CDR3 runs 15 residues. V lost 0 bases and J lost 9, with 15 bases in between. Germline assignment: CDR1 SGDLS and CDR2 YYNGEE. As DNA, the CDR3 is TGTGCCAGCAGCGTAGGACAGCTGGGCCACCGGGAGCTGTTTTTT. It is translated as CASSVGQLGHRELFF.

The gene calls are TRBV7-9 and TRBJ2-1; D remains unclear. Per germline, CDR1 SEHNR and CDR2 FQNEAQ (reference sequence). The V end lost 1 base, the J end lost 2 bases, and 9 bases lay between the germline ends. This CDR3 is built from 15 residues. Here the CDR3 reads CASSLGDFPYNEQFF. Here the CDR3 DNA reads TGTGCCAGCAGCTTAGGAGACTTCCCCTACAATGAGCAGTTCTTC.

The CDR3 DNA reads TGTGCCAGCAGCCACAACAGGGGGGATGGCTACACCTTC. It specifies CASSHNRGDGYTF. The chain has TRBV7-9 and TRBJ1-2; 8 positions agree with TRBD1. Unmatched junction bases numbered 5, after V lost 5 bases and J lost 6 bases. The CDR3 has 13 residues. Germline V lookup: CDR1 SEHNR, CDR2 FQNEAQ (reference sequence).

The chain employs TRBV5-4 and TRBJ2-7; TRBD2 aligns across 7 bases. The ends lost 4 bases at V and 0 bases at J; junction bases unmatched: 13. Germline CDR1 reads SGHNT; CDR2 reads YYREEE (reference sequence). There are 17 residues in the CDR3. The CDR3: CASSGSTTSDSSYEQYF. The CDR3 region has the DNA TGTGCCAGCAGCGGATCGACAACTAGCGATAGCTCCTACGAGCAGTACTTC.

As concerns this clone: A far larger clone differs by one base, so this is likely a read error. V and J are TRBV7-9 and TRBJ2-2; TRBD1 or TRBD2 may be the D gene (5 bases each). Per the germline V gene, CDR1 is SEHNR and CDR2 is FQNEAQ (reference sequence). There are 14 residues in the CDR3. Trimming removed 6 bases from V and 6 bases from J, with 14 bases in between. CDR3 in DNA: TGTGCCAGCAGTTTGACGGGGACCGCCGGGGAGCTGTTTTTT. Translated: CASSLTGTAGELFF. Full variable domain (rest looked up from reference TRBV7-9 and TRBJ2-2): DTGVSQNPRHKITKRGQNVTFRCDPISEHNRLYWYRQTLGQGPEFLTYFQNEAQLEKSRLLSDRFSAERPKGSFSTLEIQRTEQGDSAMYLCASSLTGTAGELFFGEGSRLTVL.

This clone was seen just once. The rearrangement links TRBV10-3 to TRBJ2-2; TRBD2 matches 8 bases. Trimming took 3 bases from V and 2 from J; bases not matched to a gene: 11. This CDR3 has 18 residues. The germline CDR1 and CDR2 sequences are ENHRY and SYGVKD. CDR3 region: CAISEWGREGFNTGELFF. The CDR3 region has the DNA TGTGCCATCAGTGAATGGGGCCGGGAGGGGTTCAACACCGGGGAGCTGTTTTTT.

This chain links TRBV27 with TRBJ1-5; D uncertain. Germline V lookup: CDR1 MNHEY, CDR2 SMNVEV (reference sequence). This CDR3 comprises 14 residues. Trimming left V 4 bases short and J 7 bases short, with 14 bases between. For the CDR3, the DNA is TGTGCCAGCAGTTCCTTGGGTTTAGGACAGCCCCAGCATTTT. The encoded protein is CASSSLGLGQPQHF.

J is TRBJ2-3 and V is TRBV2; D gene unclear. Per germline, CDR1 SNHLY and CDR2 FYNNEI. The CDR3 length is 16 residues. Trimming shortened V by 2 bases and J by 2 bases, and 14 bases separated the two germline ends. CDR3 in DNA: TGTGCCAGCAGTGAACTCCAATGGCCCTACACAGATACGCAGTATTTT. The encoded protein is CASSELQWPYTDTQYF. The whole variable domain, filled in from reference TRBV2 and TRBJ2-3, reads EPEVTQTPSHQVTQMGQEVILRCVPISNHLYFYWYRQILGQKVEFLVSFYNNEISEKSEIFDDQFSVERPDGSNFTLKIRSTKLEDSAMYFCASSELQWPYTDTQYFGPGTRLTVL.

The sample holds a few counts of this clone. V usage is TRBV28 and J usage is TRBJ2-1; D gene uncertain. With 6 bases removed from V and 0 bases from J, the gap between germline ends came to 9 bases. Germline V CDR1 and CDR2: MDHEN, SYDVKM. This CDR3 has 14 amino acids. This chain's CDR3 is CASRDLSSYNEQFF. As DNA, the CDR3 is TGTGCCAGCAGAGACCTTAGCTCCTACAATGAGCAGTTCTTC.

The chain recombines TRBV7-6 with TRBJ2-1; D is undetermined. V shed 2 bases and J shed 0 bases, with 11 bases lying between them. CDR1 is SGHVS, CDR2 FNYEAQ, per germline. This CDR3 region has 16 residues. CDR3 nucleotide sequence: TGTGCCAGCAGCTTAAGCCGCCAAAGCTCCTACAATGAGCAGTTCTTC. This gives the protein CASSLSRQSSYNEQFF. Using reference TRBV7-6 and TRBJ2-1 for the parts outside the CDR3, the full variable domain is GAGVSQSPRYKVTKRGQDVALRCDPISGHVSLYWYRQALGQGPEFLTYFNYEAQQDKSGLPNDRFSAERPEGSISTLTIQRTEQRDSAMYRCASSLSRQSSYNEQFFGPGTRLTVL.